Reported below is one T cell receptor beta chain. The antigen is not known. Sequencing was performed with immunoSEQ multiplex PCR; in TCRdb, only in-frame clones are kept and a portion is missing. The table shows about 22,000 clones, with 84% occurring only once. The data stem from a study of PD-1 blockade in mismatch repair-deficient tumors. On the study more broadly: Enrolled about 2013-2017, patients had progressing, pretreated mismatch repair-deficient cancers of around 12 types. Whole-study findings and limits: Tumor-resident clones, often undetectable pretreatment in blood, expanded then contracted after pembrolizumab.

Trimming removed 4 bases at V and 2 bases at J, with 10 bases between. CDR3 length: 13 amino acids. Germline CDR1 SGHTS, CDR2 YDEGEE. V and J are TRBV5-8 and TRBJ2-7, with a weak D call TRBD1 (5 bases). Specimen: peripheral blood, collected 2 weeks after starting pembrolizumab. This sequence originates from an adult with mismatch repair-deficient cancer. CDR3 DNA: TGTGCCAGCAGCCCCCAGACAGCCTACGAGCAGTACTTC. Translated, it gives CASSPQTAYEQYF.